The 5 T cell receptor beta chains listed next were all sequenced from one sample in a study of shared clonotypes between healthy human individuals. Method: immunoSEQ multiplex PCR; TCRdb's copy keeps in-frame clones and lacks some. The sample holds about 450,000 clones; 70% to 80% are singletons and the top ten take more than 10%. Sequencing was done on a sample of PBMCs. The origin of the receptors is a woman aged 40 to 55 in good health. Some clones in this sample may be carry-over from other donors' samples.

This clone has just one count. V and J are TRBV27 and TRBJ2-7, with 7 bases lining up with TRBD1. V gave up 6 bases and J gave up 0 bases; unmatched junction bases: 8. CDR3 size: 15 residues. CDR1 and CDR2 from the germline V gene are MNHEY and SMNVEV (reference sequence). The CDR3 DNA is TGTGCCAGCAGCCCTACCGGGACAGCCTCCTACGAGCAGTACTTC. Residues: CASSPTGTASYEQYF.

The V and J genes are TRBV27 and TRBJ2-1, with 8 bases identical to TRBD2. The germline V gene has CDR1 MNHEY and CDR2 SMNVEV (reference sequence). V shed 4 bases, J shed 7 bases, and the junction held 9 bases outside the gene matches. The CDR3 is 15 amino acids. The CDR3 region is CASSYGTRILNEQFF. The CDR3 DNA sequence: TGTGCCAGCAGTTACGGGACTAGAATTTTGAATGAGCAGTTCTTC.

The chain recombines TRBV19 with TRBJ1-3; tentative D call: TRBD1 (6 bases). Trimming removed 7 bases at V and 11 bases at J, with 18 bases between. The CDR3 spans 13 residues. The germline gives CDR1 LNHDA, CDR2 SQIVND (reference sequence). CDR3 DNA sequence: TGTGCCAGTACCACAGGGTTCCCGAGCTCCATATATTTT. Amino acids: CASTTGFPSSIYF.

The J gene is TRBJ1-5, the V gene TRBV2; D unclear. The germline V gene has CDR1 SNHLY and CDR2 FYNNEI. V lost 3 bases to trimming and J lost 2 bases, with 11 bases between them. The CDR3 has 15 residues. CDR3 amino acids: CASSDKSVRNQPQHF. The CDR3 region has the DNA TGTGCCAGCAGTGATAAGTCAGTTCGCAATCAGCCCCAGCATTTT.

The J gene is TRBJ2-7, the V gene TRBV11-2, with D hard to call. V was cut by 1 base and J by 0 bases, with 7 bases left in between. Germline lookup yields CDR1 SGHAT and CDR2 FQNNGV. The CDR3 consists of 14 residues. CDR3 DNA: TGTGCCAGCAGCTTAGCAGCAGACTCCTACGAGCAGTACTTC. Translating it yields CASSLAADSYEQYF.